The 11 T cell receptor beta chains presented below share a single source sample, sequenced in a study of cytomegalovirus exposure and HLA in healthy donors. The PCR contained 60 Vbeta and 13 Jbeta primers. Here immunoSEQ multiplex PCR was the method, and the copy in TCRdb shows in-frame clones only, minus some. The table lists about 89,000 clones, 75% to 90% of them singletons. The sample comprised PBMCs. Receptor source: a man between 40 and 49 years old in good health and CMV-seropositive.

The chain is built from TRBV7-2 and TRBJ2-5; TRBD2 is a possible D gene (6 bases). Looked up from germline, CDR1 is SGHTA and CDR2 is FQGNSA. The CDR3 runs 12 residues. V gave up 5 bases and J gave up 11 bases, with 15 bases separating them. The CDR3 bases are TGTGCCAGCAGCGCCCTAACCGGGACTCAGTACTTC. It encodes CASSALTGTQYF.

This clone was picked up one time. The chain combines TRBV5-4 with TRBJ1-1; D remains ambiguous. The CDR3 length is 14 residues. V lost 5 bases and J 7 bases, leaving 18 bases between the germline ends. Germline-derived CDR1 and CDR2 are SGHNT and YYREEE (reference sequence). CDR3 DNA sequence: TGTGCCAGCAGGCCGTCCCTCTCACGGGGTGAAGCTTTCTTT. This codes for CASRPSLSRGEAFF.

The rearrangement joins TRBV6-5 to TRBJ2-1, with 13 bases aligning to TRBD2. The CDR3 contains 15 residues. V gave up 5 bases and J gave up 7 bases; unmatched junction bases: 5. Germline CDR1 reads MNHEY; CDR2 reads SVGAGI. CDR3 sequence reads: CASSPGLAGVNEQFF. The CDR3 region has the DNA TGTGCCAGCAGTCCCGGACTAGCGGGAGTTAATGAGCAGTTCTTC.

The rearrangement uses TRBV18 and TRBJ2-4; 8 bases are a match to TRBD2. Losses at the gene ends were 2 bases for V and 2 bases for J; bases not matched to a gene: 5. Germline assignment: CDR1 KGHSH and CDR2 LQKENI. This CDR3 is built from 16 residues. CDR3 loop: CASSPMSGGTKNIQYF. The CDR3 coding sequence is TGTGCCAGCTCACCAATGAGCGGGGGTACCAAAAACATTCAGTACTTC.

V and J are TRBV5-1 and TRBJ2-7, with D possibly TRBD1 on 5 matching bases. With 3 bases removed from V and 2 bases from J, the gap between germline ends came to 18 bases. CDR1 is SGHRS and CDR2 is YFSETQ in the germline V gene. CDR3 length: 16 residues. The chain's CDR3 is CASSSRPRAGAYEQYF. The CDR3 DNA follows: TGCGCCAGCAGCTCTCGACCCAGGGCTGGGGCCTACGAGCAGTACTTC.

V is TRBV27 and J is TRBJ2-5; D perhaps matches TRBD2 (6 bases). The J call may be in error: the DNA end matches TRBJ2-7 better. The germline gives CDR1 MNHEY, CDR2 SMNVEV (reference sequence). CDR3 length: 17 amino acids. CDR3 sequence reads: CASSLSWKGGKTYEQYF. DNA of the CDR3: TGTGCCAGCAGTTTAAGTTGGAAGGGCGGGAAAACCTACGAGCAGTACTTC.

This sequence joins TRBV7-3 and TRBJ2-3, with TRBD2 as a possible D gene (7 bases). The CDR3 runs to 16 residues. Trimming removed 5 bases at V and 0 bases at J, with 15 bases between. Germline V gene sequence: CDR1 SGHTA, CDR2 FQGTGA. CDR3 protein: CASSRGGLPSTDTQYF. Written as DNA, the CDR3 is TGTGCCAGCAGCCGAGGGGGACTACCAAGCACAGATACGCAGTATTTT.

The rearrangement links TRBV19 to TRBJ1-6, with 9 bases matching TRBD1. The CDR3 is 14 amino acids. The V gene's germline CDR1 is LNHDA and CDR2 SQIVND (reference sequence). Trimming cost V 7 bases and J 7 bases; bases outside gene matches: 5. This chain's CDR3 is CASKAGQGNSPLHF. Written as DNA, the CDR3 is TGTGCCAGTAAAGCGGGACAGGGCAATTCACCCCTCCACTTT.

The chain joins TRBV19 to TRBJ1-2; TRBD1 aligns across 8 bases. The trim removed 3 bases at V and 7 bases at J, leaving 13 bases unmatched. The CDR3 is made up of 16 amino acids. CDR1 and CDR2 (germline): LNHDA, SQIVND (reference sequence). The CDR3: CASSIWTGRDGSGYTF. CDR3 bases: TGTGCCAGTAGTATTTGGACAGGGAGAGATGGGAGTGGCTACACCTTC.

The V and J genes are TRBV2 and TRBJ2-2; 8 bases map to TRBD1. Per the germline V gene, CDR1 is SNHLY and CDR2 is FYNNEI. With V trimmed by 4 bases and J by 5 bases, 9 bases remained unmatched. CDR3 length: 16 amino acids. The CDR3 region has the DNA TGTGCCAGCAGTGCTAGCCAGGGGGCGATAACCGGGGAGCTGTTTTTT. Protein: CASSASQGAITGELFF.

This clone was found once. The V and J genes are TRBV6-6 and TRBJ2-7; the D gene is possibly TRBD1 (6 bases). Germline-derived CDR1 and CDR2 are MNHNY and SVGAGI (reference sequence). This CDR3 region has 16 residues. The V gene lost 0 bases and the J gene lost 2 bases, with 14 bases spanning the gap. CDR3 protein: CASSYSGTSLPYEQYF. The CDR3 DNA follows: TGTGCCAGCAGTTACTCGGGGACAAGCCTCCCCTACGAGCAGTACTTC.